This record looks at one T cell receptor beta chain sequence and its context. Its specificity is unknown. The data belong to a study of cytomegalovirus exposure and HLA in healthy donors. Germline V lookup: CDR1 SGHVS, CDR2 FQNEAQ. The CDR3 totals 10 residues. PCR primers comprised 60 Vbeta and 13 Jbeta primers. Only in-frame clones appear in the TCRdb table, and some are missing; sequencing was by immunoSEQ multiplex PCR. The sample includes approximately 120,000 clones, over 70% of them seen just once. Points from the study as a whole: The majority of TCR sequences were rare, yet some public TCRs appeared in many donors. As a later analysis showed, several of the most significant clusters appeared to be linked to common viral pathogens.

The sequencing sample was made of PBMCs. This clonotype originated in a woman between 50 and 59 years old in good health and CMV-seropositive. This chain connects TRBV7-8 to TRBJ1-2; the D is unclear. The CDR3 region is CVDNNYGYTF. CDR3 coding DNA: TGTGTCGACAATAACTATGGCTACACCTTC.